The clone carrying this T cell receptor beta chain was observed at least ten times. Its antigen remains unidentified. These data belong to a study of early T cells in non-severe SARS-CoV-2 infection. Study-level information: Bulk RNA isolated from unsorted whole blood underwent sequencing; chains were not paired. Regarding the study as a whole: Using VDJdb, the matching emphasized anti-spike CD8 responses while missing private and CD4 specificities.

V lost 3 bases, J lost 1 base, and 3 bases stayed unmatched. Germline assignment: CDR1 SGHTA and CDR2 FQGNSA. The CDR3 loop spans 16 amino acids. Molecules of cDNA were individually given unique molecular identifiers that were attached to them. TCRdb re-derived calls from the 5' RACE reads in MiXCR, one entry per CDR3 protein. The top ten clones hold 3% to 4% of a sample with 50,000 to 60,000 distinct CDR3 sequences, roughly 8% of them seen once. This chain connects TRBV7-2 to TRBJ2-2, with TRBD2 matching 9 bases. The sequenced sample was whole blood. The clonotype was recovered from an adult who was a healthcare worker with PCR-confirmed SARS-CoV-2 infection or an uninfected control (not recorded which). CDR3 sequence: CASSFLAGKNTGELFF. The CDR3 DNA is TGTGCCAGCAGCTTTCTAGCGGGGAAGAACACCGGGGAGCTGTTTTTT.